These 9 T cell receptor beta chains share one sample of origin, sequenced in a study of blood T cell repertoires in COVID-19. Method: immunoSEQ multiplex PCR; TCRdb's copy keeps in-frame clones and lacks some. The table shows about 76,000 clones, with about 93% occurring only once. Sequencing was performed on peripheral blood. The source is a human donor in a cohort sampled during active COVID-19.

This chain uses TRBV29-1 with TRBJ2-7; the D gene is possibly TRBD1 (6 bases). The CDR3 extends over 14 amino acids. The V and J ends lost 3 bases and 6 bases respectively, with 18 bases between them. CDR1 SQVTM and CDR2 ANQGSEA come from the germline V gene. The CDR3 nucleotides are TGCAGCGTTGAGATGGGGACACCGCCTGGCGAGCAGTACTTC. Its translation is CSVEMGTPPGEQYF.

J is TRBJ2-5 and V is TRBV2, with D perhaps TRBD1 (6 bases). This CDR3 spans 15 amino acids. V was shortened by 0 bases and J by 4 bases, with 12 bases between the two germline ends. Per the germline V gene, CDR1 is SNHLY and CDR2 is FYNNEI. CDR3 protein: CASSEALTGGETQYF. CDR3 coding DNA: TGTGCCAGCAGTGAAGCCTTGACAGGTGGAGAGACCCAGTACTTC.

This chain joins TRBV7-3 and TRBJ2-2; 7 bases align to TRBD1. V lost 4 bases, J lost 6 bases, and 5 bases stayed unmatched. The germline gives CDR1 SGHTA, CDR2 FQGTGA. This CDR3 comprises 14 residues. The CDR3 protein is CASSSGQFSGELFF. The CDR3 DNA sequence: TGTGCCAGCAGCTCGGGACAGTTTTCCGGGGAGCTGTTTTTT.

The sample holds one count of this clone. The chain couples TRBV19 to TRBJ1-5, with 7 bases matching TRBD1. The CDR3 runs 13 residues. Trimming at V came to 9 bases and at J to 5 bases, leaving 7 bases not matched to a gene. The germline gives CDR1 LNHDA, CDR2 SQIVND (reference sequence). The CDR3 nucleotides are TGTGCCAGCCAAAGAACAGGGGATCAGCCCCAGCATTTT. Translation: CASQRTGDQPQHF.

J is TRBJ2-1 and V is TRBV7-8; 7 positions match TRBD2. Germline V gene data show CDR1 as SGHVS and CDR2 as FQNEAQ. Trimming cost V 5 bases and J 6 bases; bases outside gene matches: 7. The CDR3 runs 14 residues. The CDR3 coding sequence is TGTGCCAGCAGCCTGACGGGGGGACGCAATGAGCAGTTCTTC. Translating gives CASSLTGGRNEQFF.

The gene calls are TRBV18 and TRBJ2-3, with 8 bases lining up with TRBD2. The V gene's germline CDR1 is KGHSH and CDR2 LQKENI. The CDR3 totals 14 residues. The ends lost 3 bases at V and 6 bases at J; junction bases unmatched: 5. DNA for the CDR3: TGTGCCAGCTCACCCGCTCTAGCGGGTGATACGCAGTATTTT. It codes for CASSPALAGDTQYF. The whole variable domain, filled in from reference TRBV18 and TRBJ2-3, reads NAGVMQNPRHLVRRRGQEARLRCSPMKGHSHVYWYRQLPEEGLKFMVYLQKENIIDESGMPKERFSAEFPKEGPSILRIQQVVRGDSAAYFCASSPALAGDTQYFGPGTRLTVL.

This chain joins TRBV5-7 and TRBJ1-1; D not resolved. TRBV5-7 belongs to the ORF category, with a function that is uncertain. V lost 4 bases and J lost 7, with 8 bases in between. The CDR3 has 11 residues. The CDR3 DNA sequence: TGTGCCAGCAGCCCAGCGCGTGAAGCTTTCTTT. Protein product: CASSPAREAFF.

This rearrangement joins TRBV19 to TRBJ2-2; D might be TRBD2 (6 bases). Germline lookup yields CDR1 LNHDA and CDR2 SQIVND (reference sequence). Trimming removed 1 base from V and 4 bases from J, with 7 bases in between. The CDR3 runs 14 residues. CDR3 nucleotide sequence: TGTGCCAGTAGTATAGGGGGGGTCACCGGGGAGCTGTTTTTT. This encodes CASSIGGVTGELFF.

V is TRBV7-2 and J is TRBJ2-1; 8 bases match TRBD2. The CDR3 extends over 15 amino acids. Per the germline V gene, CDR1 is SGHTA and CDR2 is FQGNSA. J was trimmed by 8 bases and V by 2 bases; bases with no gene match: 8. The CDR3 DNA reads as TGTGCCAGCAGCTTATCCGGGACTAGAATTGATGAGCAGTTCTTC. This sequence encodes CASSLSGTRIDEQFF. Full variable domain (missing parts from reference TRBV7-2 and TRBJ2-1): GAGVSQSPSNKVTEKGKDVELRCDPISGHTALYWYRQSLGQGLEFLIYFQGNSAPDKSGLPSDRFSAERTGGSVSTLTIQRTQQEDSAVYLCASSLSGTRIDEQFFGPGTRLTVL.